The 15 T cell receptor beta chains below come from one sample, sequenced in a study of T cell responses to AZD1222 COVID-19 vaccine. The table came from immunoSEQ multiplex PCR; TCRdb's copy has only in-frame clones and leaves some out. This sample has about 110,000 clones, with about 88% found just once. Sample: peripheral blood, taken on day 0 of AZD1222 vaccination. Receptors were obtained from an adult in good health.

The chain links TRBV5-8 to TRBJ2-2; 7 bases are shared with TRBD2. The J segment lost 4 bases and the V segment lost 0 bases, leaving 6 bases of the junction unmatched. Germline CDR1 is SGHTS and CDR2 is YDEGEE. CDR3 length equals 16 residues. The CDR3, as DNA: TGTGCCAGCAGCTTGGCAGCGGGGATGGGCACCGGGGAGCTGTTTTTT. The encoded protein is CASSLAAGMGTGELFF.

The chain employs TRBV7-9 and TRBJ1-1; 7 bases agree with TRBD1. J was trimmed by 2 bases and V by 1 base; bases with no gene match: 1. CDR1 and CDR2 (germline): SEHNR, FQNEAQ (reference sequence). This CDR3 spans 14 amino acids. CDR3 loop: CASSLVGGNTEAFF. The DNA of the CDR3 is TGTGCCAGCAGCTTAGTAGGGGGCAACACTGAAGCTTTCTTT. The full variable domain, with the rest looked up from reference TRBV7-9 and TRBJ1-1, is DTGVSQNPRHKITKRGQNVTFRCDPISEHNRLYWYRQTLGQGPEFLTYFQNEAQLEKSRLLSDRFSAERPKGSFSTLEIQRTEQGDSAMYLCASSLVGGNTEAFFGQGTRLTVV.

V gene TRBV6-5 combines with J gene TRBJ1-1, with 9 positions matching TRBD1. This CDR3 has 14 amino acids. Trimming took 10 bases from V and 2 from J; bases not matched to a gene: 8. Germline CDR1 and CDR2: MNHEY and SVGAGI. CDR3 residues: CATLQGAANTEAFF. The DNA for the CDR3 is TGTGCCACCTTACAGGGGGCAGCCAACACTGAAGCTTTCTTT.

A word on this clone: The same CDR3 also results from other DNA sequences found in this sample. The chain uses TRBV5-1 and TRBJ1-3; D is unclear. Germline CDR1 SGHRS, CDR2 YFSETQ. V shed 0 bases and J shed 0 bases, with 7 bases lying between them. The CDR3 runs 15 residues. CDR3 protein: CASSLAPGSGNTIYF. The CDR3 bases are TGCGCCAGCAGCTTGGCCCCAGGCTCTGGAAACACCATATATTTT.

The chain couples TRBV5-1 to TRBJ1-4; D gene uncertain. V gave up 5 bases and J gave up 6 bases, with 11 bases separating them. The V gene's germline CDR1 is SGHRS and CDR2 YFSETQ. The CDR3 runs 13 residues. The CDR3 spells CASREIEYEKLFF. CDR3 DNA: TGCGCCAGCAGAGAGATTGAGTATGAAAAACTGTTTTTT.

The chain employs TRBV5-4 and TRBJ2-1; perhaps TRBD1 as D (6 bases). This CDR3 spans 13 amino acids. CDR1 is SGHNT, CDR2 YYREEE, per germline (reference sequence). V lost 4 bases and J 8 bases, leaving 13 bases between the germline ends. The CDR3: CASSPTGFDEQFF. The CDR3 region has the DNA TGTGCCAGCAGCCCGACAGGTTTCGATGAGCAGTTCTTC.

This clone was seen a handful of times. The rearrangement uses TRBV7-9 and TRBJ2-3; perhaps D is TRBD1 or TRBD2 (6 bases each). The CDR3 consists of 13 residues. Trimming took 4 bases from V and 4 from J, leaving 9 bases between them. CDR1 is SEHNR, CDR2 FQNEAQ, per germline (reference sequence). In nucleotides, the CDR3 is TGTGCCAGCAGCTACGGGGGCCCAGATACGCAGTATTTT. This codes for CASSYGGPDTQYF.

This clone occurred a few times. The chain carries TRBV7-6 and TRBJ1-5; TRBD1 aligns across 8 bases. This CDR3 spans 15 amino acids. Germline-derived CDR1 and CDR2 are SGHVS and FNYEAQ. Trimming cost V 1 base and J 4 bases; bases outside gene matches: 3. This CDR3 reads CASSLGTGTNQPQHF. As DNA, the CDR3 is TGTGCCAGCAGCTTAGGGACAGGGACAAATCAGCCCCAGCATTTT.

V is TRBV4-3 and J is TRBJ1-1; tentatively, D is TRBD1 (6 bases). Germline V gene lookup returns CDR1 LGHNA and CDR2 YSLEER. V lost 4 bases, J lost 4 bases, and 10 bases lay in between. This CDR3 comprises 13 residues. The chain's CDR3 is CASSPQGRTEAFF. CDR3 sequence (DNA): TGCGCCAGCAGCCCTCAGGGGCGCACTGAAGCTTTCTTT.

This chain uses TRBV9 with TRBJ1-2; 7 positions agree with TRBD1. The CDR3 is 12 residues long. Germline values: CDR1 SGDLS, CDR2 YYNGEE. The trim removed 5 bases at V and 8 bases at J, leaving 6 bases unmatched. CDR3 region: CASSDRVEGYTF. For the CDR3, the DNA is TGTGCCAGCAGTGACAGGGTTGAGGGCTACACCTTC.

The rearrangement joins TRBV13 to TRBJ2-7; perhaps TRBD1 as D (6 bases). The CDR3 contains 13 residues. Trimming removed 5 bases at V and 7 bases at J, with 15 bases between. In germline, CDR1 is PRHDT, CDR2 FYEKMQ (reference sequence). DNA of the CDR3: TGTGCCAGCAGCCGAGGGGGAGTGGGGGAGCAGTACGTC. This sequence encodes CASSRGGVGEQYV.

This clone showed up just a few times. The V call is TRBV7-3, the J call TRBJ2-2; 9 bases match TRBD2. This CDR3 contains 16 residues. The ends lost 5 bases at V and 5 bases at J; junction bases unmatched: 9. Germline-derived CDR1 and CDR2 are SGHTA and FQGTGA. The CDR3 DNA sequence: TGTGCCAGCAGCCCCTGGGTAGCGGGGGTAACCGGGGAGCTGTTTTTT. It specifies CASSPWVAGVTGELFF.

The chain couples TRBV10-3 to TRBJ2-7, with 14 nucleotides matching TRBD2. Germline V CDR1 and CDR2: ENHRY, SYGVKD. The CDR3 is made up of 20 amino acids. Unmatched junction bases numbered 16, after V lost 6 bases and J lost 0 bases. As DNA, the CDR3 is TGTGCCATCAGCCAACCGTTTTTTCGACTAGCGGGAGGGAGCTCCTACGAGCAGTACGTC. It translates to CAISQPFFRLAGGSSYEQYV.

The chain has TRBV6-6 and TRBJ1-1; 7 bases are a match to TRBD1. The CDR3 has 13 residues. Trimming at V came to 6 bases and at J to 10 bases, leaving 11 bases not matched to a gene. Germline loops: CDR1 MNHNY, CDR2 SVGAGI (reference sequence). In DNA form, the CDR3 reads TGTGCCAGCAGCCCAGGACAGGCCTTCAGAGCTTTCTTT. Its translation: CASSPGQAFRAFF.

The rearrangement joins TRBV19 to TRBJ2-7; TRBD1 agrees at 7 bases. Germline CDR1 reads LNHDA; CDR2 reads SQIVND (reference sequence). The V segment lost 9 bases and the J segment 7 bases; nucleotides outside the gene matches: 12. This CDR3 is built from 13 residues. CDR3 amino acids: CASQQGRGKEQYF. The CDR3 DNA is TGTGCCAGCCAACAGGGCAGGGGGAAGGAGCAGTACTTC.